This TCR beta chain was identified during a study of cytomegalovirus exposure and HLA in healthy donors. The wider study: Previous work identified roughly 110 million unique TCR beta sequences from 200 million or so T cells. Genotyping of under 500 donors showed that around 85% belonged to the Caucasian-associated ancestry cluster.

General study points: Researchers catalogued approximately 160 TCR beta chains as cytomegalovirus-associated.

This CDR3 contains 15 residues. Per germline, CDR1 LNHDA and CDR2 SQIVND (reference sequence). J gave up 4 bases and V 10 bases, and 10 bases lay outside the gene matches. The study ran its PCR with 60 Vbeta and 13 Jbeta primers. The repertoire was sequenced with immunoSEQ multiplex PCR; TCRdb's copy has only in-frame clones and lacks some. Recorded for this sample: more than 50,000 clones. About this clone: Its antigen remains unknown.

The chain links TRBV19 to TRBJ2-2, with TRBD2 identical over 9 bases. This TCR came from a man between 18 and 35 years old in good health and CMV-seropositive. What was sequenced was PBMCs. CDR3 residues: CATFGRGGGTGELFF. DNA for the CDR3: TGTGCCACTTTTGGGCGGGGGGGAGGCACCGGGGAGCTGTTTTTT.